This T cell receptor beta chain was captured in a study of blood T cells in healthy people across ages. The CDR3 consists of 15 residues. Germline V gives CDR1 KGHDR, CDR2 SFDVKD. V dropped 4 bases and J dropped 7 bases, with 16 bases sitting between them. It was with a sample-barcoded 5' primer and a J-beta primer mix that a second PCR of roughly 6 to 12 cycles was run. Every molecule of cDNA carried a tag from a template-switch adaptor with 12 random nucleotides. Each CDR3 protein gets one entry after TCRdb re-called the 5' RACE reads with MiXCR. This table has some 550,000 distinct CDR3 sequences, roughly 48% appearing once.

The TCR originated in an elderly man in good health. The rearrangement links TRBV24-1 to TRBJ2-1; D possibly corresponds to TRBD2 (6 bases). Sequencing was done on a sample of blood. CDR3 DNA sequence: TGTGCCACCAGTGAAGGAGGGGAAGTCAGAAATGAGCAGTTCTTC. It codes for CATSEGGEVRNEQFF.